These T cell receptor beta chains were read from a single sample in a study of blood T cell repertoires in COVID-19. TCRdb's copy holds only in-frame clones and misses some; the assay was immunoSEQ multiplex PCR. The sample lists 250,000 to 350,000 clones; around 87% were seen once. The sequenced material came from peripheral blood. The receptors come from a woman aged 45-60 years who had recovered from COVID-19. Each CDR3 is given with its conserved first and last residue. D genes are given only for firm matches. Only some rows state a clone size, as once, few, many or a class for expanded clones.

TRBV19,TRBJ2-2,-,TRBD2,TGTGCCAGTAGTATAGTTCTGGGGGGGACCGGGGAGCTGTTTTTT,CASSIVLGGTGELFF
TRBV10-1,TRBJ2-7,-,-,TGCGCCGGGGGGGCCTCCTACGAGCAGTACTTC,CAGGASYEQYF
TRBV19,TRBJ2-2,-,-,TGTGCCAGTAACAGACAGGTCACCGGGGAGCTGTTTTTT,CASNRQVTGELFF
TRBV5-8,TRBJ2-3,-,TRBD2,TGTGCCAGCAGCCTCCTAGCGGCCCTCGCCCGGGATACGCAGTATTTT,CASSLLAALARDTQYF
TRBV15,TRBJ2-7,-,-,TGTGCCACCAGCAGAGAGGGGGGAGGTTACGAGCAGTACTTC,CATSREGGGYEQYF
TRBV5-1,TRBJ2-7,-,-,TGCGCCAGCAGCTTCATTCCCGACAGCTCCTACGAGCAGTACTTC,CASSFIPDSSYEQYF
TRBV30,TRBJ1-2,-,-,TGTGCCTGGACGGCCCGGCCAGGCGGCTACACCTTC,CAWTARPGGYTF
TRBV6-2/TRBV6-3,TRBJ2-1,-,TRBD2,TGTGCCAGCAGTCGTCTGACTAGCGGGAGATACAATGAGCAGTTCTTC,CASSRLTSGRYNEQFF
TRBV29-1,TRBJ2-3,-,TRBD1,TGCAGCGCCGGGACAGGCTTGCAAGATACGCAGTATTTT,CSAGTGLQDTQYF
TRBV18,TRBJ2-1,few,-,TGTGCCAGCTCACTGAGCGGCGGGGTTTACAATGAGCAGTTCTTC,CASSLSGGVYNEQFF
TRBV5-6,TRBJ1-5,many,-,TGTGCCAGCAGCTTGGGGGGAGGTAATCAGCCCCAGCATTTT,CASSLGGGNQPQHF
TRBV10-3,TRBJ1-6,-,-,TGTGCCATCAGTGAGCTTACGGGTAGGAATTCACCCCTCCACTTT,CAISELTGRNSPLHF
TRBV5-4,TRBJ2-3,-,-,TGTGCCAGCAGTTTATCAGGTGCCGATACGCAGTATTTT,CASSLSGADTQYF
TRBV28,TRBJ2-3,few,TRBD1,TGTGCCAGCAGTCCCGCGGGACAGGCTCAAGATACGCAGTATTTT,CASSPAGQAQDTQYF
TRBV21-1,TRBJ2-7,-,-,TGTGCCAGCAGCAAGGGGGACAGGGTAGCCTACGAGCAGTACTTC,CASSKGDRVAYEQYF
TRBV5-4,TRBJ1-5,-,-,TGTGCCAGCAGCTCTTGGAATGGGGGCGCAGGGAGACAGCCCCAGCATTTT,CASSSWNGGAGRQPQHF
TRBV15,TRBJ2-1,-,-,TGTGCCACCAGCAGAGATTTCGGGGCCTACAATGAGCAGTTCTTC,CATSRDFGAYNEQFF
TRBV28,TRBJ1-5,-,TRBD1,TGTGCCAGCAGCCGGGACAGGGGGCTTGGTCAGCCCCAGCATTTT,CASSRDRGLGQPQHF
TRBV6-2/TRBV6-3,TRBJ1-1,-,TRBD1,TGTGCCAGCAGTTGGACAGGGGGGGGCACTGAAGCTTTCTTT,CASSWTGGGTEAFF